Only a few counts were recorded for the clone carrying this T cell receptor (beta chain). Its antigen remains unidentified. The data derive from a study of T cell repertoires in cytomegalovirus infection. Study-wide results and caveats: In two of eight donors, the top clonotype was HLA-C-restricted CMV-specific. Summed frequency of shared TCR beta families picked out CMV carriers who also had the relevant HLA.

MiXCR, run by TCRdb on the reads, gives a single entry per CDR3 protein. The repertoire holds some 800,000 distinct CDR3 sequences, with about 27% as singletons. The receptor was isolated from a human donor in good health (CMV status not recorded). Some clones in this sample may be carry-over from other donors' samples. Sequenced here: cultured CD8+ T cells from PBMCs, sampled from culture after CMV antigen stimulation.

CDR3 in amino acids: CASETGLGYTF. CDR3 DNA sequence: TGTGCCAGCGAGACAGGCTTGGGCTACACCTTC. The J gene is TRBJ1-2, the V gene TRBV19, with D possibly matching TRBD1 (6 bases). Germline lookup yields CDR1 LNHDA and CDR2 SQIVND (reference sequence). Trimming left V 9 bases short and J 8 bases short, with 13 bases between. There are 11 residues in the CDR3.